The clone carrying this TCR beta chain was detected a few times. Authors' data handling: How many nucleated cells were present was estimated from reference gene primer amplification. Only in-frame clones appear in the TCRdb table, and some are missing; sequencing was by immunoSEQ multiplex PCR. The D gene and trimming were derived from the DNA, and the V and J assignments and clone size from that table. The sample holds 350,000 to 450,000 clones; over 75% are singletons and the top ten take 0.95% to 1.2%. Allocation to cohorts depended on clinical history reported by the participants. The sample belongs to a study of blood T cell repertoires in COVID-19. Study context: Sources were T cells, B-cell-depleted T cells, or PBMCs; the material itself was cDNA or gDNA.

Germline CDR1 SGHRS, CDR2 YFSETQ. The CDR3 totals 14 residues. V shed 4 bases and J 9 bases; nucleotides not matched to a gene: 7. The source material was PBMCs or T cells enriched from blood (not recorded which). This TCR derives from a man aged 25-40 years who had recovered from COVID-19. J is TRBJ1-6 and V is TRBV5-1; 7 positions match TRBD1. The CDR3 DNA sequence: TGCGCCAGCAGCCCCACAGGGGATGGTTCACCCCTCCACTTT. Amino acid sequence: CASSPTGDGSPLHF.